One and the same sample provided the 5 T cell receptor beta chains below, sequenced in a study of T cell responses to AZD1222 COVID-19 vaccine. Assay: immunoSEQ multiplex PCR; the TCRdb copy retains only in-frame clones and omits some. This table holds about 120,000 clones, 88% found once. The specimen comprised peripheral blood, sampled on day 0 of AZD1222 vaccination. The receptors stem from an adult in good health.

The chain combines TRBV5-1 with TRBJ1-1, with 7 bases aligning to TRBD1. Losses at the gene ends were 4 bases for V and 1 base for J; bases not matched to a gene: 16. This CDR3 contains 18 residues. Germline-derived CDR1 and CDR2 are SGHRS and YFSETQ. CDR3 nucleotides: TGCGCCAGCAGCCCCAGGGACAGTAGGGTTCCCAGGAACACTGAAGCTTTCTTT. Encoded protein: CASSPRDSRVPRNTEAFF. The entire variable domain, with the rest obtained from reference TRBV5-1 and TRBJ1-1, is as follows: KAGVTQTPRYLIKTRGQQVTLSCSPISGHRSVSWYQQTPGQGLQFLFEYFSETQRNKGNFPGRFSGRQFSNSRSEMNVSTLELGDSALYLCASSPRDSRVPRNTEAFFGQGTRLTVV.

This clone showed up just a few times. The chain employs TRBV11-2 and TRBJ2-3; 8 nucleotides align to TRBD2. The CDR3 length is 18 residues. The germline CDR1 and CDR2 sequences are SGHAT and FQNNGV. J lost 3 bases, V lost 0 bases, and 11 bases had no gene match. CDR3: CASSLEGLAGYKTDTQYF. The CDR3 DNA follows: TGTGCCAGCAGCTTAGAGGGCCTAGCGGGCTACAAAACAGATACGCAGTATTTT.

The chain carries TRBV19 and TRBJ1-1; 9 bases agree with TRBD1. Germline V gives CDR1 LNHDA, CDR2 SQIVND (reference sequence). This CDR3 comprises 14 residues. After removal of 4 bases from V and 1 base from J, the junction contained 1 base not matched to a gene. The CDR3 here is CASSKGQGNTEAFF. CDR3 coding DNA: TGTGCCAGTAGTAAGGGACAGGGGAACACTGAAGCTTTCTTT.

The genes are TRBV7-8 and TRBJ1-5; D gene uncertain. V lost 1 base and J 3 bases, leaving 10 bases between the germline ends. The CDR3 is 15 residues long. The germline V gene encodes CDR1 SGHVS and CDR2 FQNEAQ. The CDR3 nucleotides are TGTGCCAGCAGCTTAGGGAAACAGCCCAATCAGCCCCAGCATTTT. As protein: CASSLGKQPNQPQHF. Combining the CDR3 with reference TRBV7-8 and TRBJ1-5 gives the whole variable domain GAGVSQSPRYKVAKRGQDVALRCDPISGHVSLFWYQQALGQGPEFLTYFQNEAQLDKSGLPSDRFFAERPEGSVSTLKIQRTQQEDSAVYLCASSLGKQPNQPQHFGDGTRLSIL.

The rearrangement joins TRBV18 to TRBJ2-2; D is ambiguous. This CDR3 is built from 13 residues. Looked up from germline, CDR1 is KGHSH and CDR2 is LQKENI. V lost 2 bases, J lost 1 base, and 2 bases lay in between. CDR3 DNA: TGTGCCAGCTCACCAGAGAACACCGGGGAGCTGTTTTTT. Translation: CASSPENTGELFF.